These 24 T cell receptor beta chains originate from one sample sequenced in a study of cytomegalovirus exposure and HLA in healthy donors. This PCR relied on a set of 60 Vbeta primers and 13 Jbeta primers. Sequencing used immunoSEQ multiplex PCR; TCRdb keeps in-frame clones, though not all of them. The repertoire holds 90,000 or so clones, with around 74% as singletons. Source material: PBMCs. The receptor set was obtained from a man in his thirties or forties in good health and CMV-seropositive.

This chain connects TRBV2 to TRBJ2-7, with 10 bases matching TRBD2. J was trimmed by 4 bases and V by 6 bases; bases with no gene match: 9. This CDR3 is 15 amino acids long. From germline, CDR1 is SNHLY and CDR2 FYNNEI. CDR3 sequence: CASRLTAGGPYEQYF. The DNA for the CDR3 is TGTGCCAGCAGACTGACAGCGGGGGGGCCATACGAGCAGTACTTC.

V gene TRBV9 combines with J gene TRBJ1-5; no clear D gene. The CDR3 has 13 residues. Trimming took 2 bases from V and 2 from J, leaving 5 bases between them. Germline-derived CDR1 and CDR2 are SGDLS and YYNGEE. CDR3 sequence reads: CASSVTGNQPQHF. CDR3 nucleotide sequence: TGTGCCAGCAGCGTTACGGGCAATCAGCCCCAGCATTTT.

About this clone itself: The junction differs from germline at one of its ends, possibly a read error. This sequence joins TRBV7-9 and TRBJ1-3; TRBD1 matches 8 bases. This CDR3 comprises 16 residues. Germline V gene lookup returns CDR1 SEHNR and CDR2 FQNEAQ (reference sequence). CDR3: CSSSFPRGQWENTIYF. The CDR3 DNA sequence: TGTTCCAGCAGCTTTCCCAGGGGGCAATGGGAAAACACCATATATTTT. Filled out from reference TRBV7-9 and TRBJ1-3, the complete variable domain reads DTGVSQNPRHKITKRGQNVTFRCDPISEHNRLYWYRQTLGQGPEFLTYFQNEAQLEKSRLLSDRFSAERPKGSFSTLEIQRTEQGDSAMYLCSSSFPRGQWENTIYFGEGSWLTVV.

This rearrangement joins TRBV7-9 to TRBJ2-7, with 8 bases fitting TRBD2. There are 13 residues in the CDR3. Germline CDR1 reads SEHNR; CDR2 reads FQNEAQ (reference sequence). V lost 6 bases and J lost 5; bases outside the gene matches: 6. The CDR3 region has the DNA TGTGCCAGCAGTATTAGCGGGGCGCACGAGCAGTACTTC. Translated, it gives CASSISGAHEQYF.

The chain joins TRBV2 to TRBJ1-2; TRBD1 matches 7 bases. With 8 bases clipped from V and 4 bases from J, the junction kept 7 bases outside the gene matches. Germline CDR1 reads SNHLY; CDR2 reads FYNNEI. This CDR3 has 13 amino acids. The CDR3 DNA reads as TGTGCCAGCTGGGGGACAGCAACCTATGGCTACACCTTC. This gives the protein CASWGTATYGYTF.

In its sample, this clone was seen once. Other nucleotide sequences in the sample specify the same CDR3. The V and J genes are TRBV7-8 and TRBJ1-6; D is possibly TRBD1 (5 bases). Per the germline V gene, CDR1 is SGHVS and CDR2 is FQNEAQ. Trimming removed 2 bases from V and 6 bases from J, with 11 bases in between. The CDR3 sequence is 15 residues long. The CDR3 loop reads CASSLSRAPNSPLHF. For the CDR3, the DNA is TGTGCCAGCAGCTTAAGCAGGGCCCCTAATTCACCCCTCCACTTT.

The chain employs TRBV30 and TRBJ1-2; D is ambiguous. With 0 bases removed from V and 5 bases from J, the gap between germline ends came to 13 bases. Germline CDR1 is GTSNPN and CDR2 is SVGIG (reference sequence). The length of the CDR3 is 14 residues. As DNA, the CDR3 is TGTGCCTGGAGTGTAGACTCTCAAGCATATGGCTACACCTTC. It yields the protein CAWSVDSQAYGYTF.

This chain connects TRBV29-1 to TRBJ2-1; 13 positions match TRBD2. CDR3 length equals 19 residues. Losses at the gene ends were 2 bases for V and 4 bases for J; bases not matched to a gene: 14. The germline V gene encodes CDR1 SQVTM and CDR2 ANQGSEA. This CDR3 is CSVEMGLAGRPILYNEQFF. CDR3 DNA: TGCAGCGTTGAAATGGGACTAGCGGGGCGCCCTATCTTGTACAATGAGCAGTTCTTC.

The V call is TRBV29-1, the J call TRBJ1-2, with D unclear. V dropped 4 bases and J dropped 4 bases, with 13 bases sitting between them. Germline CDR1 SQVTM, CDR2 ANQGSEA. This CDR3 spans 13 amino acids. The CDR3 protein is CSVVPGRGYGYTF. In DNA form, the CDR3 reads TGCAGCGTTGTCCCCGGGAGAGGCTATGGCTACACCTTC.

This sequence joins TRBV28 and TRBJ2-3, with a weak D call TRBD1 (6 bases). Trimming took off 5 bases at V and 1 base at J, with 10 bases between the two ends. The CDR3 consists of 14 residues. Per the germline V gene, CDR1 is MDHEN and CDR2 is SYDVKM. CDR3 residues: CASSQGGGTDTQYF. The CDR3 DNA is TGTGCCAGCAGTCAAGGGGGTGGCACAGATACGCAGTATTTT.

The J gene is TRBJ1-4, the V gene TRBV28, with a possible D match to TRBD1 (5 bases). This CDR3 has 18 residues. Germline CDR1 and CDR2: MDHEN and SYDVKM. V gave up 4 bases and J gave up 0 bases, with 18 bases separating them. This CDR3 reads CASSSPGLGGTTNEKLFF. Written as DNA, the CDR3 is TGTGCCAGCAGTTCCCCGGGCCTCGGGGGTACAACTAATGAAAAACTGTTTTTT. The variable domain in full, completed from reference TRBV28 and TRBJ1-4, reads DVKVTQSSRYLVKRTGEKVFLECVQDMDHENMFWYRQDPGLGLRLIYFSYDVKMKEKGDIPEGYSVSREKKERFSLILESASTNQTSMYLCASSSPGLGGTTNEKLFFGSGTQLSVL.

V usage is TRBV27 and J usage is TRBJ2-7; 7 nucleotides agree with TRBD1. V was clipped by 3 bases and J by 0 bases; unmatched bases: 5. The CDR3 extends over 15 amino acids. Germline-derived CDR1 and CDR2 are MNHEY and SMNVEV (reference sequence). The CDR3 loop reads CASSLMGTASYEQYF. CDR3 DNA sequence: TGTGCCAGCAGTTTGATGGGGACAGCCTCCTACGAGCAGTACTTC.

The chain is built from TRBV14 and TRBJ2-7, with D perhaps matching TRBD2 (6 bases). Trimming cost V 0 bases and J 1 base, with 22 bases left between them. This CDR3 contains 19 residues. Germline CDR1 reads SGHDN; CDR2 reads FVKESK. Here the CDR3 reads CASSQDRWAGPSLSYEQYF. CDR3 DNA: TGTGCCAGCAGCCAAGATCGGTGGGCGGGACCTTCACTGTCCTACGAGCAGTACTTC.

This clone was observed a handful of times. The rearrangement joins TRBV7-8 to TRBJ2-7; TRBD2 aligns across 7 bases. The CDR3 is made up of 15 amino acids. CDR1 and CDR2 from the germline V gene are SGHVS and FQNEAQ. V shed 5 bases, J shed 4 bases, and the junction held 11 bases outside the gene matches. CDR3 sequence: CASSPRPGRVYEQYF. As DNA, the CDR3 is TGTGCCAGCAGCCCGAGGCCAGGGAGGGTATACGAGCAGTACTTC.

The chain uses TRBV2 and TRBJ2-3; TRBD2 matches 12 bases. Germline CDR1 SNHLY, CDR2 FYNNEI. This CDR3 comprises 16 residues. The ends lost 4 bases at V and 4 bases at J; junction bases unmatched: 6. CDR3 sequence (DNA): TGTGCCAGCAGTGCCCTAGCGGGGGGGCCCCCAGATACGCAGTATTTT. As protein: CASSALAGGPPDTQYF.

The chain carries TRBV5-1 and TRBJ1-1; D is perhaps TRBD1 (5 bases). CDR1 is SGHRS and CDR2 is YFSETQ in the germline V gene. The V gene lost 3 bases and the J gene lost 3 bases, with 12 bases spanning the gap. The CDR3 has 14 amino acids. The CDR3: CASSSSGSYTEAFF. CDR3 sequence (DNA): TGCGCCAGCAGCTCCTCAGGGTCGTACACTGAAGCTTTCTTT. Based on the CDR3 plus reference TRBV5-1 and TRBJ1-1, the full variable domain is KAGVTQTPRYLIKTRGQQVTLSCSPISGHRSVSWYQQTPGQGLQFLFEYFSETQRNKGNFPGRFSGRQFSNSRSEMNVSTLELGDSALYLCASSSSGSYTEAFFGQGTRLTVV.

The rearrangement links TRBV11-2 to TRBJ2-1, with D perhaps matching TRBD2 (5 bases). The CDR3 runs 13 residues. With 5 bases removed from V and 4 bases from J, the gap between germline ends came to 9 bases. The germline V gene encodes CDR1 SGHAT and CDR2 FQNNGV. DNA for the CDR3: TGTGCCAGCAGCGGATCGGGGTACAATGAGCAGTTCTTC. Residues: CASSGSGYNEQFF.

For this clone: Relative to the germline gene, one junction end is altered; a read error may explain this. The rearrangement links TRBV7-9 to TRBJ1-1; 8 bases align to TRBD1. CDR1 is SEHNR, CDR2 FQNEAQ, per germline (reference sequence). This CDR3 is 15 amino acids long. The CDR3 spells CSSSLGTGGNTEAFF. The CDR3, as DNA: TGTTCCAGCAGCTTAGGGACAGGTGGGAACACTGAAGCTTTCTTT.

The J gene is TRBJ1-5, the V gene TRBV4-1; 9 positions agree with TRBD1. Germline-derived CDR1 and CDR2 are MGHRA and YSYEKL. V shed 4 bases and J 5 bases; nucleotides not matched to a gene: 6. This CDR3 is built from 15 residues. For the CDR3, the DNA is TGCGCCAGCAGCCGGGACAGGGTGTCCTATCAGCCCCAGCATTTT. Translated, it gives CASSRDRVSYQPQHF.

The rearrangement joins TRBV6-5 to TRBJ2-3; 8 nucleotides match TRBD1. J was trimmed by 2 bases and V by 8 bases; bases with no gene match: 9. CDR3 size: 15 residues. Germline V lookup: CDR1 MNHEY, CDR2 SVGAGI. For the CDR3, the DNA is TGTGCCAGCGGGGGAACAGGGGGATTCACAGATACGCAGTATTTT. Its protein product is CASGGTGGFTDTQYF.

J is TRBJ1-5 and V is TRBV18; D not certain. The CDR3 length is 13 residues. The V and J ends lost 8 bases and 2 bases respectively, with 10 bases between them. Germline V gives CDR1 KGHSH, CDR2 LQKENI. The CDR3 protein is CASRVNGNQPQHF. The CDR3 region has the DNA TGTGCCAGCCGGGTAAATGGCAATCAGCCCCAGCATTTT.

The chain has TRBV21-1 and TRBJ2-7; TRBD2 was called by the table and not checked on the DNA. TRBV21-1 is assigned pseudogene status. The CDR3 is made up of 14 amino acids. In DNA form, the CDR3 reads TGTGCCAGCGGAACCCGGGTGTCGGCCTACGAGCAGTACTTC. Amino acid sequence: CASGTRVSAYEQYF.

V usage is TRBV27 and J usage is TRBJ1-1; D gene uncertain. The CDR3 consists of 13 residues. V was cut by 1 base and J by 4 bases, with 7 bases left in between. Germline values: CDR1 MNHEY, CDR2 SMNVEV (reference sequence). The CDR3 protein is CASSLFRGTEAFF. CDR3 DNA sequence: TGTGCCAGCAGTTTATTTAGAGGCACTGAAGCTTTCTTT.

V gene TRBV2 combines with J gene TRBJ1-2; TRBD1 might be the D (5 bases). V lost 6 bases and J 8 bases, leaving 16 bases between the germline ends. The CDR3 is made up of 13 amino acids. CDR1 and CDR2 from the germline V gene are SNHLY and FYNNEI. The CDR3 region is CASRVRGAIGYTF. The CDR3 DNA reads TGTGCCAGCAGGGTGCGGGGCGCGATAGGCTACACCTTC.